One and the same sample provided the 24 T cell receptor beta chains below, sequenced in a study of monozygotic twins with inflammatory bowel disease. From the 5' RACE reads, TCRdb lists one entry per CDR3 protein and no DNA. The sample data list about 330,000 distinct CDR3 sequences. Sequences were obtained from blood. The receptors originated from a human donor with ulcerative colitis or Crohn's disease, or a healthy co-twin of an affected twin (not recorded which).

The chain employs TRBV18 and TRBJ2-5. Germline-derived CDR1 and CDR2 are KGHSH and LQKENI. This CDR3 comprises 13 residues. The CDR3 region is CASSSTPQETQYF.

V gene TRBV15 combines with J gene TRBJ2-3; there is no DNA to check the TCRdb D call of TRBD1. This CDR3 comprises 13 residues. Germline CDR1 LNHNV, CDR2 YYDKDF (reference sequence). CDR3: CATTSGGTDTQYF.

This chain uses TRBV15 with TRBJ1-6. The CDR3 has 13 amino acids. CDR1 is LNHNV, CDR2 YYDKDF, per germline (reference sequence). Here the CDR3 reads CATSHDGNSPLHF.

This sequence joins TRBV7-8 and TRBJ2-3; TCRdb's D call, TRBD1, is unchecked because there is no DNA. CDR1 and CDR2 (germline): SGHVS, FQNEAQ. CDR3 length: 15 amino acids. The CDR3 sequence: CASSKTGPNTDTQYF.

This chain uses TRBV29-1 with TRBJ1-1. The CDR3 consists of 12 residues. CDR1 is SQVTM and CDR2 is ANQGSEA in the germline V gene. The CDR3 loop reads CSVEGLDTEAFF. The variable domain in full, with the rest retrieved from reference TRBV29-1 and TRBJ1-1, is SAVISQKPSRDICQRGTSLTIQCQVDSQVTMMFWYRQQPGQSLTLIATANQGSEATYESGFVIDKFPISRPNLTFSTLTVSNMSPEDSSIYLCSVEGLDTEAFFGQGTRLTVV.

J is TRBJ2-3 and V is TRBV12-3 or TRBV12-4; TCRdb outputs TRBD2, but without DNA this stays unchecked. The CDR3 is made up of 18 amino acids. The CDR3 spells CASSLSSWGTRLTDTQYF.

V usage is TRBV7-3 and J usage is TRBJ2-1; TCRdb proposes TRBD2, but this gene call is untestable without DNA. From germline, CDR1 is SGHTA and CDR2 FQGTGA. The CDR3 loop spans 16 amino acids. CDR3 loop: CASSGTGTSGTNEQFF.

The rearrangement joins TRBV29-1 to TRBJ1-3; TCRdb designates TRBD1, a call that cannot be tested without DNA. Germline V gives CDR1 SQVTM, CDR2 ANQGSEA. This CDR3 region has 13 residues. The CDR3 is CSVVPDRFNTIYF.

The chain carries TRBV20-1 and TRBJ2-1; TCRdb calls TRBD2, which cannot be checked without DNA. Germline loops: CDR1 DFQATT, CDR2 SNEGSKA (reference sequence). This CDR3 has 14 residues. Here the CDR3 reads CSARVAGSYNEQFF.

This chain joins TRBV4-1 and TRBJ1-1; TCRdb's D call, TRBD1, is unchecked because there is no DNA. This CDR3 is 14 amino acids long. Germline V gene sequence: CDR1 MGHRA, CDR2 YSYEKL. The CDR3 loop is CASRYGTANTEAFF.

The J gene is TRBJ1-5, the V gene TRBV6-2 or TRBV6-3. The V gene's germline CDR1 is MNHEY and CDR2 SVGEGT. This CDR3 contains 14 residues. The CDR3 sequence: CASGRTVSNQPQHF.

The genes are TRBV7-9 and TRBJ2-2; TCRdb calls TRBD2, which cannot be checked without DNA. The CDR3 sequence is 16 residues long. The germline CDR1 and CDR2 sequences are SEHNR and FQNEAQ (reference sequence). This CDR3 reads CASSPLGAPNTGELFF.

The chain couples TRBV7-2 to TRBJ2-3; TCRdb indicates TRBD1, and absent DNA this call remains unverified. Germline V gives CDR1 SGHTA, CDR2 FQGNSA. This CDR3 contains 15 residues. The CDR3 loop is CASSLGTDTRDTQYF.

The V call is TRBV5-1, the J call TRBJ2-5; the D gene TCRdb calls, TRBD2, cannot be checked with no DNA. Per germline, CDR1 SGHRS and CDR2 YFSETQ. The CDR3 totals 15 residues. The CDR3 reads CASRMGTLTQETQYF.

This chain joins TRBV3-1 and TRBJ2-1; no DNA is available, so the TRBD1 call from TCRdb remains unchecked. CDR1 is LGHDT and CDR2 is YNNKEL in the germline V gene (reference sequence). The CDR3 consists of 16 residues. The CDR3 loop is CTSSQRGGPPGNEQFF.

This chain uses TRBV5-1 with TRBJ1-1; TCRdb calls TRBD1, which cannot be checked without DNA. The CDR3 contains 16 residues. Germline V gene data show CDR1 as SGHRS and CDR2 as YFSETQ. CDR3 sequence: CASGGGNGFRNTEAFF.

The chain couples TRBV2 to TRBJ2-3. Looked up from germline, CDR1 is SNHLY and CDR2 is FYNNEI. The CDR3 length is 12 residues. CDR3 region: CASSGVLDTQYF.

The chain combines TRBV7-2 with TRBJ2-5. The length of the CDR3 is 11 residues. Germline V gene sequence: CDR1 SGHTA, CDR2 FQGNSA. CDR3 residues: CASSRSGTQYF.

The gene calls are TRBV29-1 and TRBJ2-1; checking the TCRdb D call of TRBD1 is not possible without DNA. Germline V CDR1 and CDR2: SQVTM, ANQGSEA. There are 17 residues in the CDR3. This CDR3 is CSARSWSVGQGYNEQFF.

The chain carries TRBV7-9 and TRBJ1-1. The CDR3 is 13 amino acids. In germline, CDR1 is SEHNR, CDR2 FQNEAQ (reference sequence). CDR3: CASSKVGNTEAFF.

The chain has TRBV5-1 and TRBJ2-4. Germline CDR1 and CDR2: SGHRS and YFSETQ. The CDR3 is made up of 12 amino acids. The CDR3 region is CASSLDRDIQYF.

J is TRBJ1-3 and V is TRBV7-2. This CDR3 comprises 14 residues. The germline V gene has CDR1 SGHTA and CDR2 FQGNSA. CDR3 loop: CASSLPGSGNTIYF.

The chain employs TRBV7-6 and TRBJ2-1; TCRdb reports TRBD1, a call that lacks DNA to check it against. There are 16 residues in the CDR3. Germline loops: CDR1 SGHVS, CDR2 FNYEAQ. CDR3 loop: CASSLATSGGYNEQFF.

This rearrangement joins TRBV27 to TRBJ2-3; TCRdb's D gene call, TRBD2, goes unchecked for lack of DNA. Germline values: CDR1 MNHEY, CDR2 SMNVEV (reference sequence). The length of the CDR3 is 16 residues. The CDR3 sequence: CASRSVAGGPTDTQYF.